This T cell receptor beta chain is drawn from a study of a mutant IDH1 vaccine in newly diagnosed glioma (dated by TCRdb to the early 2020s). In the study overall: Patients were given eight vaccinations, in weeks 1, 3, 5, 7, 11, 15, 19 and 23, which matched visits V03 through V10. Peripheral blood was collected at six visits: V03 (baseline), V05, V07, V10, V12 and V13. The 32 treated patients were roughly 62% male and around 40% female, with a mean age of approximately 40 years. Prior to enrollment, patients had been given standard therapy consisting of radiotherapy alone, temozolomide alone, or radiochemotherapy with temozolomide, with the combination given to most patients. Longitudinal TCRB deep sequencing was performed for about two dozen treated patients wherever samples were available for exploratory analyses. In the chemotherapy-containing groups, vaccination started alongside temozolomide cycles, whereas in patients who had radiotherapy alone it started 4-6 weeks after radiotherapy. Broad study findings and their caveats: It was noted by the authors that analyses of patient blood samples could not be reproduced owing to sample limitations. Availability determined which PBMC samples were chosen for TCRB deep sequencing. Immune responses induced by the vaccine were seen in approximately 93% of patients across multiple MHC alleles. Pseudoprogression appeared unrelated to alterations in the top peripheral T cell clonotypes detected by TCRB sequencing.

Unmatched junction bases come to 10, with V trimmed by 4 bases and J by 3 bases. From the germline V gene, CDR1 is SGHDT and CDR2 is YYEEEE. The CDR3 spans 16 residues, from the cysteine through the phenylalanine. Only CDR3 DNA is held: 48 bases, read in frame from base 1. Points on this clone: Its antigen is not yet known. The input lacks base qualities; no much larger clone sits a single base away.

The library was obtained by the immunoSEQ multiplex PCR assay. Rearranged TCR beta chain sequences were amplified using the hsTCRB Kit according to the manufacturer's protocol. TCRB libraries were sequenced on an Illumina MiSeq. In the source study's methods: The kit vendor's proprietary platform handled demultiplexing, trimming and gene mapping. TCRdb re-hosts the immuneACCESS table, in-frame sequences only. Its copies lack some clones; in the studies checked, an unresolved V gene accounts for under half of them, and the cause for the rest is not known. V and J calls and clone size are copied from that table; D and trimming were computed from the DNA. The sample yields 35,000 to 50,000 clones; 70% to 85% were counted once. The ten largest clones take up 2% to 3% of the sample. This specimen's time point label, per the study, means: week 23, last vaccination. A 20-mer mutant IDH1 peptide at 300 micrograms in Montanide made up each vaccine dose, which was injected subcutaneously together with topical imiquimod. The donors had newly diagnosed IDH1-mutant astrocytomas of WHO grade 3 or 4 that showed loss of nuclear ATRX. The samples were drawn from NOA16, a multicentre, single-arm, open-label phase I trial in Germany that tested a mutant IDH1 peptide vaccine in humans for the first time. Genomic DNA for TCRB sequencing was extracted from EDTA blood using the DNeasy Blood and Tissue Kit.

The specimen comprised PBMCs, sampled from a glioma patient whose treatment included an IDH1 peptide vaccine. The chain employs TRBV5-6 and TRBJ1-5, and 7 junctional nucleotides match TRBD1. The sequence was collected from a woman under 30 with glioma. Some clones in this sample may be carry-over from other donors' samples. The nucleotide sequence is given as TGTGCCAGCAGCCTGAGGGGGGGACAGCCCAATCAGCCCCAGCATTTT. Its translation is CASSLRGGQPNQPQHF. The CDR3 plus the reference TRBV5-6 and TRBJ1-5 genes for the other parts give the full variable domain: DAGVTQSPTHLIKTRGQQVTLRCSPKSGHDTVSWYQQALGQGPQFIFQYYEEEERQRGNFPDRFSGHQFPNYSSELNVNALLLGDSALYLCASSLRGGQPNQPQHFGDGTRLSIL.